These 16 T cell receptor beta chains came from one sample sequenced in a study of CD4 T cells in relation to SARS-CoV-2 and coronaviruses (dated by TCRdb to the early 2020s). The protocol used for the library was the immunoSEQ multiplex PCR assay. TCRdb mirrors the immuneACCESS table, restricted to in-frame sequences. Some clones are absent from its copies; in checked studies, under half trace to an unresolved V gene, and the reason for the others is unknown. The sample table shows under 50,000 clones, and 85% to 90% are seen once. 9.2% of the sample is in the top ten clones. The sample consisted of memory CD4+ T cells from PBMCs. Interpreted using the paper, the cell subset or site label stands for: memory (non-naive) CD4+ T cells. The source of these receptors is an adult with COVID-19.

This chain uses TRBV28 with TRBJ1-2; the D gene is possibly TRBD1 (6 bases). Deletions cut 3 bases from V and 8 bases from J, with 19 bases between. Per germline, CDR1 MDHEN and CDR2 SYDVKM. This CDR3 is built from 15 residues. This CDR3 is CASSFQKGGPIGYTF. In DNA form, the CDR3 reads TGTGCCAGCAGTTTCCAAAAGGGGGGTCCGATCGGCTACACCTTC.

The chain carries TRBV19 and TRBJ1-5; D perhaps matches TRBD1 (5 bases). Trimming pared 5 bases from V and 4 bases from J, leaving 9 bases between. Germline values: CDR1 LNHDA, CDR2 SQIVND (reference sequence). The CDR3 is 13 amino acids. The chain's CDR3 is CASSLTGNQPQHF. The CDR3 coding sequence is TGTGCCAGTAGTCTCACAGGTAATCAGCCCCAGCATTTT.

The chain joins TRBV6-2 or TRBV6-3 to TRBJ2-3; the D is unclear. Germline V lookup: CDR1 MNHEY, CDR2 SVGEGT. V gave up 4 bases and J gave up 1 base, with 12 bases separating them. The CDR3 covers 15 residues. The DNA for the CDR3 is TGTGCCAGCAGTTGGGTCCGACTCGGCACAGATACGCAGTATTTT. Encoded protein: CASSWVRLGTDTQYF.

This clone was detected once. The gene calls are TRBV5-1 and TRBJ2-5, with 7 bases lining up with TRBD2. The V gene end was trimmed by 5 bases and the J gene end by 5 bases; junction bases not matched to a gene: 12. There are 15 residues in the CDR3. Looked up from germline, CDR1 is SGHRS and CDR2 is YFSETQ. The CDR3: CASRKTSRGEETQYF. DNA for the CDR3: TGCGCCAGCAGGAAGACTAGCCGGGGGGAGGAGACCCAGTACTTC.

This sequence joins TRBV11-2 and TRBJ1-6; D call uncertain. V was cut by 1 base and J by 10 bases, with 8 bases left in between. The CDR3 totals 13 residues. The germline V gene encodes CDR1 SGHAT and CDR2 FQNNGV. In nucleotides, the CDR3 is TGTGCCAGCAGCTTAGTTGACGGCTCACCCCTCCACTTT. As protein: CASSLVDGSPLHF.

This rearrangement joins TRBV3-1 (or the pseudogene TRBV3-2) to TRBJ1-2, with TRBD1 matching over 7 bases. CDR3 length: 17 residues. V shed 1 base and J 6 bases; nucleotides not matched to a gene: 14. Germline CDR1 LGHDT, CDR2 YNNKEL (reference sequence). CDR3 residues: CASSQGGTEKYLDGYTF. Written as DNA, the CDR3 is TGTGCCAGCAGCCAAGGGGGGACAGAAAAATACCTAGATGGCTACACCTTC.

A few counts support this clone. The rearrangement uses TRBV5-4 and TRBJ2-1; 7 bases align to TRBD1. The CDR3 totals 15 residues. Per the germline V gene, CDR1 is SGHNT and CDR2 is YYREEE (reference sequence). Trimming at V came to 0 bases and at J to 4 bases, leaving 4 bases not matched to a gene. CDR3 protein: CASSLGQGIYNEQFF. The DNA for the CDR3 is TGTGCCAGCAGCTTGGGACAGGGTATTTACAATGAGCAGTTCTTC.

This chain connects TRBV29-1 to TRBJ2-1; D call uncertain. CDR3 length: 12 amino acids. Deletions cut 4 bases from V and 6 bases from J, with 10 bases between. In germline, CDR1 is SQVTM, CDR2 ANQGSEA. The CDR3 nucleotides read TGCAGCGTTGGGTCTGCTCGCAATGAGCAGTTCTTC. Translation: CSVGSARNEQFF.

The chain employs TRBV23-1 and TRBJ1-3; 8 positions match TRBD1. Being an ORF, TRBV23-1 has a function that is uncertain. This CDR3 has 18 amino acids. The V gene end was trimmed by 6 bases and the J gene end by 1 base; junction bases not matched to a gene: 14. DNA of the CDR3: TGCGCCAGCAGGGTGGGACAGGCGGAAAACCCTTCTGGAAACACCATATATTTT. Translated, it gives CASRVGQAENPSGNTIYF.

On this clone itself: One junction end does not reproduce the germline sequence, and a read error may be involved. The chain employs TRBV10-1 and TRBJ2-2; 10 nucleotides agree with TRBD1. Germline CDR1 reads WNHNN; CDR2 reads SYGVQD (reference sequence). The CDR3 sequence is 17 residues long. Here the CDR3 DNA reads TGCGCCAGCGCAGGAACCGGGACAGGGGAGAACGCCGGGGAGCTGTTTTTT. It codes for CASAGTGTGENAGELFF.

The chain employs TRBV7-2 and TRBJ1-5, with D perhaps TRBD1 (6 bases). Trimming cost V 5 bases and J 7 bases, with 18 bases left between them. Germline V gene lookup returns CDR1 SGHTA and CDR2 FQGNSA. The CDR3 runs to 15 residues. The DNA of the CDR3 is TGTGCCAGCAGCCCTCGTGTGGGGGCAGGGCAGCCCCAGCATTTT. Protein sequence: CASSPRVGAGQPQHF.

The chain is built from TRBV9 and TRBJ2-5; TRBD1 agrees at 7 bases. The length of the CDR3 is 14 residues. Looked up from germline, CDR1 is SGDLS and CDR2 is YYNGEE. V trimming: 4 bases; J trimming: 5 bases; junction bases outside the gene matches: 8. The CDR3: CASSQGQLGETQYF. In DNA form, the CDR3 reads TGTGCCAGCAGCCAGGGACAGCTAGGGGAGACCCAGTACTTC.

The chain recombines TRBV10-3 with TRBJ1-5; 10 bases agree with TRBD1. CDR3 size: 15 residues. In germline, CDR1 is ENHRY, CDR2 SYGVKD. Trimming cost V 3 bases and J 5 bases; bases outside gene matches: 4. Here the CDR3 reads CAISDDRGRDQPQHF. In DNA, the CDR3 is TGTGCCATCAGTGATGACAGGGGGCGAGATCAGCCCCAGCATTTT.

The genes are TRBV7-2 and TRBJ1-1; D perhaps matches TRBD1 (5 bases). Germline CDR1 SGHTA, CDR2 FQGNSA. The CDR3 consists of 14 residues. Trimming pared 5 bases from V and 4 bases from J, leaving 14 bases between. Here the CDR3 DNA reads TGTGCCAGCAGCGCCCGGATGGGGCGCACTGAAGCTTTCTTT. This encodes CASSARMGRTEAFF.

This rearrangement joins TRBV9 to TRBJ2-2, with a weak D call TRBD1 (6 bases). There are 15 residues in the CDR3. V lost 0 bases and J lost 5, with 11 bases in between. The germline CDR1 and CDR2 sequences are SGDLS and YYNGEE. In DNA form, the CDR3 reads TGTGCCAGCAGCGTAGTAGGGACAAATACCGGGGAGCTGTTTTTT. Amino acid sequence: CASSVVGTNTGELFF.

The chain combines TRBV7-9 with TRBJ2-2, with 8 bases aligning to TRBD1. There are 15 residues in the CDR3. Germline-derived CDR1 and CDR2 are SEHNR and FQNEAQ (reference sequence). V gave up 2 bases and J gave up 4 bases; unmatched junction bases: 3. DNA of the CDR3: TGTGCCAGCAGCTTAACAGGGGGAGGCACCGGGGAGCTGTTTTTT. Amino acids: CASSLTGGGTGELFF.